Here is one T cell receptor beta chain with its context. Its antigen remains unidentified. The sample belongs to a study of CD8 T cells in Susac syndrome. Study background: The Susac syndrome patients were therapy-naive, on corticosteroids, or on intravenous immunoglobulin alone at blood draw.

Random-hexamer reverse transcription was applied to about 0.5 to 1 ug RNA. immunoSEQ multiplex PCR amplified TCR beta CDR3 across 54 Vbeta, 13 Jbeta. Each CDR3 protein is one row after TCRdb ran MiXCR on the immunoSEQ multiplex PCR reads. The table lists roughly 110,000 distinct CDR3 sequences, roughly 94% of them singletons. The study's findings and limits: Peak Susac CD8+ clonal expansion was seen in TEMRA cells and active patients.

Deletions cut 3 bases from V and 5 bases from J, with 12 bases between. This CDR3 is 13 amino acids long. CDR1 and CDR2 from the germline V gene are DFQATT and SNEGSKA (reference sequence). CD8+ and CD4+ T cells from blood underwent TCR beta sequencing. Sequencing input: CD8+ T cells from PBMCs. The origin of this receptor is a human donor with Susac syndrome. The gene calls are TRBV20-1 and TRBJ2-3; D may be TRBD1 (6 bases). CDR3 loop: CSARTGGGDTQYF. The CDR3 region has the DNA TGCAGTGCTAGGACAGGTGGAGGAGATACGCAGTATTTT.